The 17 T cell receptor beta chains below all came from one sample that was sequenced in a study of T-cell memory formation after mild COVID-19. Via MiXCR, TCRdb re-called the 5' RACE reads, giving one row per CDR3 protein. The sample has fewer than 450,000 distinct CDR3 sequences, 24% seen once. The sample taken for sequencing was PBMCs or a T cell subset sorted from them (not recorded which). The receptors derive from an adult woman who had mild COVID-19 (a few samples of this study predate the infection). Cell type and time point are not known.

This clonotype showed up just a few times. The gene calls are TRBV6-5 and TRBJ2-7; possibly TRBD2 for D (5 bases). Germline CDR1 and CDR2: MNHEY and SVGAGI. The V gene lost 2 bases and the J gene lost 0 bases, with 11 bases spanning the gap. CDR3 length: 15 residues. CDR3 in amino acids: CASSYELGSSYEQYF. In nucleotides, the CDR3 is TGTGCCAGCAGTTACGAGCTTGGGAGCTCCTACGAGCAGTACTTC.

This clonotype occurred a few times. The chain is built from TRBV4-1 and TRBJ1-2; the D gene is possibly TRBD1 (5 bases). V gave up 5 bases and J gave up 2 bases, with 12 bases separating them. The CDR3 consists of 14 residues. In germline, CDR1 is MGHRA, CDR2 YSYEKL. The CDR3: CASSSLGENYGYTF. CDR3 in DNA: TGCGCCAGCAGCTCCTTAGGGGAGAACTATGGCTACACCTTC.

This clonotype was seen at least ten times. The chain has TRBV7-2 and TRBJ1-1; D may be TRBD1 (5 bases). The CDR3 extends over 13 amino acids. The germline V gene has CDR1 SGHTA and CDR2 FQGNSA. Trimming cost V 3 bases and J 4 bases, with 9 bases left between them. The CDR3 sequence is CASSFTGGTEAFF. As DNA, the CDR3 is TGTGCCAGCAGCTTTACGGGGGGCACTGAAGCTTTCTTT.

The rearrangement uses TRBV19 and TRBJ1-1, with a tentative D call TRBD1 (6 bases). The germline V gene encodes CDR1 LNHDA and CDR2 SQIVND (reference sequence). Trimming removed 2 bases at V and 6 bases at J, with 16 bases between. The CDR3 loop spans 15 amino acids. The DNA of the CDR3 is TGTGCCAGTAGTATAATGGAACAGGGTTTTCCTGAAGCTTTCTTT. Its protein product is CASSIMEQGFPEAFF.

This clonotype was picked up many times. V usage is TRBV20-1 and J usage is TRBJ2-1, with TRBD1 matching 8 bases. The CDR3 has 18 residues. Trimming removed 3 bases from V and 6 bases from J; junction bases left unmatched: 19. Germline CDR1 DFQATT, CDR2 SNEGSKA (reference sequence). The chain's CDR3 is CSASQVTGGIGLRNEQFF. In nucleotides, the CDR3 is TGCAGTGCTAGCCAAGTCACAGGGGGGATAGGGTTGCGCAATGAGCAGTTCTTC.

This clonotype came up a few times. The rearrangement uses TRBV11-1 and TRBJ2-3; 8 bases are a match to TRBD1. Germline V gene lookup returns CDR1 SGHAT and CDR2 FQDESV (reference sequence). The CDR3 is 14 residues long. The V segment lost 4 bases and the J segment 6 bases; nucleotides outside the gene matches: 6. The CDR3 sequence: CASSSHRGSDTQYF. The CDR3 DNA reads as TGTGCCAGCAGCTCCCACAGGGGGTCCGATACGCAGTATTTT.

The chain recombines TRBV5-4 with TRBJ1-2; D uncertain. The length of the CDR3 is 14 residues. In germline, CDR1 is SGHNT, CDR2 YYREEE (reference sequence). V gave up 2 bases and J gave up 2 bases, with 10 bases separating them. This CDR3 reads CASSFRTLNYGYTF. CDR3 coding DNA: TGTGCCAGCAGCTTTCGGACCCTAAACTATGGCTACACCTTC.

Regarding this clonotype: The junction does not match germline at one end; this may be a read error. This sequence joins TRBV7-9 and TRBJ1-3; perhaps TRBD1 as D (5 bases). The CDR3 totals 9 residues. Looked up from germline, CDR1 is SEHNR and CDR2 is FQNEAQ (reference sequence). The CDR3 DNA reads TGTGCCAGCAGCTTAGCGGAGGGGTTC. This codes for CASSLAEGF.

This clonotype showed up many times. CDR3 sequence: CASSLLAGVHEQYF. The CDR3 DNA reads TGTGCCAGCAGCTTGCTGGCGGGAGTCCACGAGCAGTACTTC. The chain employs TRBV5-6 and TRBJ2-7, with 7 bases fitting TRBD2. The CDR3 totals 14 residues. With 1 base clipped from V and 5 bases from J, the junction kept 6 bases outside the gene matches. Germline V gives CDR1 SGHDT, CDR2 YYEEEE.

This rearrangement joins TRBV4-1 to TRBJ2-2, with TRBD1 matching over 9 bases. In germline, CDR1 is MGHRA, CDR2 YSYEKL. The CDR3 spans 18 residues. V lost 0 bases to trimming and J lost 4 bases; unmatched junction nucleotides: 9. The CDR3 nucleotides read TGCGCCAGCAGCCAAGATAAACTGGGGACAGGGAGCACCGGGGAGCTGTTTTTT. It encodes CASSQDKLGTGSTGELFF.

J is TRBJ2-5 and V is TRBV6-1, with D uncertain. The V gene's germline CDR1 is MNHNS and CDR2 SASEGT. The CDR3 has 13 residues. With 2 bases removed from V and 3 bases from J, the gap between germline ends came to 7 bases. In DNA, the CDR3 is TGTGCCAGCAGTGAATACATGGAAGAGACCCAGTACTTC. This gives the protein CASSEYMEETQYF.

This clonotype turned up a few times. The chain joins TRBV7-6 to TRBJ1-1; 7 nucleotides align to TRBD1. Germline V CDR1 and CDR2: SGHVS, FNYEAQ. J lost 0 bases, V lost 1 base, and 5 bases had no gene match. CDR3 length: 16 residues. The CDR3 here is CASSLDGQAMNTEAFF. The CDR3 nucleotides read TGTGCCAGCAGCTTAGATGGACAGGCGATGAACACTGAAGCTTTCTTT.

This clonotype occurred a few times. The CDR3 loop reads CSAPGTSDYEQYF. The CDR3 coding sequence is TGCAGTGCTCCCGGGACTAGCGACTACGAGCAGTACTTC. The V call is TRBV20-1, the J call TRBJ2-7; 10 positions match TRBD2. After removal of 5 bases from V and 3 bases from J, the junction contained 4 bases not matched to a gene. This CDR3 spans 13 amino acids. CDR1 and CDR2 (germline): DFQATT, SNEGSKA (reference sequence).

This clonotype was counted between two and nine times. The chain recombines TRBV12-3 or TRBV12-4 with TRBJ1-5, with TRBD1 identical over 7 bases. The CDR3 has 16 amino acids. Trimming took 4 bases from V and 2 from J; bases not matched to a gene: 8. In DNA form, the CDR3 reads TGTGCCAGCAGTTCCTACCCCGGACAGGGCAATCAGCCCCAGCATTTT. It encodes CASSSYPGQGNQPQHF.

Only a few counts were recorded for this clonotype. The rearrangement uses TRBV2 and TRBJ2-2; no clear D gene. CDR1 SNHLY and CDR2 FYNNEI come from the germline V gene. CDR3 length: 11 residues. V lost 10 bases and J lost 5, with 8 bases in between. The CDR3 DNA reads TGTGCCACCCGAATTACCGGGGAGCTGTTTTTT. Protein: CATRITGELFF.

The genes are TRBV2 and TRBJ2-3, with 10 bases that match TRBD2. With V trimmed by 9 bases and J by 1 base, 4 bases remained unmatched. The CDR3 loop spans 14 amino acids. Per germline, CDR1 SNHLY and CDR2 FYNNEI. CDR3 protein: CARLLAGRTDTQYF. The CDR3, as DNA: TGTGCCAGGCTACTAGCGGGGCGCACAGATACGCAGTATTTT.

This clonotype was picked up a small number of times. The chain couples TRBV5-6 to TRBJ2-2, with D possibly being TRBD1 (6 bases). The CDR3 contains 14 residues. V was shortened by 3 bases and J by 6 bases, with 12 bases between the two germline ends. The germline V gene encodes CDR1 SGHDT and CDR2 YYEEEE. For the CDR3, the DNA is TGTGCCAGCAGCTGGACAGCAGGGGCCGGGGAGCTGTTTTTT. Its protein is CASSWTAGAGELFF.